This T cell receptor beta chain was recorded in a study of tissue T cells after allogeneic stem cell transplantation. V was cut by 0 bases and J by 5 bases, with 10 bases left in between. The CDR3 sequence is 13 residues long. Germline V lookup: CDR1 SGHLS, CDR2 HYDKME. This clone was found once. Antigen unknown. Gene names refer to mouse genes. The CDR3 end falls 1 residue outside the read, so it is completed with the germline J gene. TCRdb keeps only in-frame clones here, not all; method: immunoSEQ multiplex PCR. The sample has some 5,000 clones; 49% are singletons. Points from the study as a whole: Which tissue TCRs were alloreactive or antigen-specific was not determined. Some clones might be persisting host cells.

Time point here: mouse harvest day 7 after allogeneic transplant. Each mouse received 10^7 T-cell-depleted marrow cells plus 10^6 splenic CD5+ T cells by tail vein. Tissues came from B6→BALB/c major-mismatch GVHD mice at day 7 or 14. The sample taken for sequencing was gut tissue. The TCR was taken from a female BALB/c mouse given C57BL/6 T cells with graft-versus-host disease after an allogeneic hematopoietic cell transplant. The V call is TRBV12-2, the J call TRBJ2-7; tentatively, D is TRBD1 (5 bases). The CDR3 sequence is CASSLATAHEQYF. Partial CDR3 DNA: TGTGCCAGCTCTCTCGCGACAGCACATGAACAGTAC.